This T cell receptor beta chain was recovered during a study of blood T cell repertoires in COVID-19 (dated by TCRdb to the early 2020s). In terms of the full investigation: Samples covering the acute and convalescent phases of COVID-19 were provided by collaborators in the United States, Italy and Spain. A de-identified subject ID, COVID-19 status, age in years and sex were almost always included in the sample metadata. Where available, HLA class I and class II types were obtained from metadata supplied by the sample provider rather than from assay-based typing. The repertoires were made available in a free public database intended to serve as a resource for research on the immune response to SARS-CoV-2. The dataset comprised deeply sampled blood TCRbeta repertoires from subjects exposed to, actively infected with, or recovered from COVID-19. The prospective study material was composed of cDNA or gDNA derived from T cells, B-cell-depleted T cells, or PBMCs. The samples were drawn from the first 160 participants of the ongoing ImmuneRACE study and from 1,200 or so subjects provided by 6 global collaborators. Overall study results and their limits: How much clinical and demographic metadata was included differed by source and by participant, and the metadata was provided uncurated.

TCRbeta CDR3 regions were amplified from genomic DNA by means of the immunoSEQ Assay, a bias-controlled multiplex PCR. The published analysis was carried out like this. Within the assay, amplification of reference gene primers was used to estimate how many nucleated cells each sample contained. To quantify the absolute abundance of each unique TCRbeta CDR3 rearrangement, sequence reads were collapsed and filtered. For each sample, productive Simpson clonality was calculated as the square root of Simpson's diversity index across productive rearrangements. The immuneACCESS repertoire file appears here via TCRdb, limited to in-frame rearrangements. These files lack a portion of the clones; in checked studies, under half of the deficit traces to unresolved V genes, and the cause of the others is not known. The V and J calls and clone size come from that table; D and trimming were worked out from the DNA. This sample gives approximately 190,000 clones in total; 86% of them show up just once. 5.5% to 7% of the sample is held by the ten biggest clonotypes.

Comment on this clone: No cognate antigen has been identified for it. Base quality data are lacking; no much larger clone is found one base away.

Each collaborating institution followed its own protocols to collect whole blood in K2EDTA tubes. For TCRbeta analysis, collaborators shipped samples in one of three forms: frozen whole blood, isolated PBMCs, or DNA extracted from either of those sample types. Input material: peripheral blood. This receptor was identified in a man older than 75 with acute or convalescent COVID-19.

The DNA is as follows: TGTGCCAGCAGTGAAGGACTAGCGGGATTACAAGAGACCCAGTACTTC. This encodes CASSEGLAGLQETQYF. The chain couples TRBV6-1 to TRBJ2-5, with 11 bases aligning to TRBD2. CDR1 and CDR2, looked up from the germline V gene, are MNHNS and SASEGT. The germline V and J ends show losses of 1 base and 2 bases respectively, and no gene match explains 3 bases of the junction. The CDR3 goes from the cysteine to the phenylalanine over 16 residues. Here the CDR3 DNA is all that survives: 48 bases in frame from base 1.